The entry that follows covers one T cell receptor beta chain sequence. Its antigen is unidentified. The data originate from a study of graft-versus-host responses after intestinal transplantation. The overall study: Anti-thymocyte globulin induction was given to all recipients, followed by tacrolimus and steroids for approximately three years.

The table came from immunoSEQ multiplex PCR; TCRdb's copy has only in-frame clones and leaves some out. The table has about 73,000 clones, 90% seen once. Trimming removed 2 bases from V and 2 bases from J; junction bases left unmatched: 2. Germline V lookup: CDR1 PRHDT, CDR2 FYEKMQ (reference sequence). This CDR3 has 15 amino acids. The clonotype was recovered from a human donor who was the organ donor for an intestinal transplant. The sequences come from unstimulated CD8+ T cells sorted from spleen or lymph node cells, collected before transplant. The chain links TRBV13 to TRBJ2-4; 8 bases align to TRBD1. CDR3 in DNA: TGTGCCAGCAGCTTACAGGGGGCATCCAAAAACATTCAGTACTTC. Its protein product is CASSLQGASKNIQYF.